Below, one T cell receptor (beta chain) is given with its context. TCRdb analysed the RT-PCR reads with MiXCR anew, one entry per CDR3 protein. The repertoire holds 70,000 to 75,000 distinct CDR3 sequences, with about 26% as singletons. V dropped 6 bases and J dropped 6; count of bases not matched to a gene: 6. The CDR3 contains 15 residues. Germline CDR1 and CDR2: MNHEY and SVGAGI. The data are from a study of patients and donors after allogeneic stem cell transplantation. This TCR came from a human donor who was either an allogeneic HSCT recipient or a stem cell or donor lymphocyte infusion donor (not recorded which). It is not recorded whose cells these are; they may come from a transplant donor. Sample: blood, either unsorted or a sorted T cell fraction (not recorded which). V is TRBV6-5 and J is TRBJ2-3, with TRBD2 identical over 13 bases. CDR3 region: CASSSGGLAGDTQYF. The DNA of the CDR3 is TGTGCCAGCAGCTCTGGGGGACTAGCGGGGGATACGCAGTATTTT.